The next 12 T cell receptor beta chains were all read from a single sample in a study of PD-1 blockade in classical Hodgkin lymphoma (dated by TCRdb to the early 2020s). The method was the immunoSEQ multiplex PCR assay. The table was pulled from immuneACCESS by TCRdb, which kept in-frame rearrangements only. Such tables lose some clones; where checked, under half of the loss comes from unresolved V genes, and the rest has no known cause. This sample has 25,000 to 35,000 clones in its table, and about 85% of those were observed once. The ten largest account for approximately 2.4% of the sample. The time point label on this specimen signifies: cycle 1 day 1 (C1D1), immediately before nivolumab initiation. All trial patients had relapsed after autologous stem cell transplantation, with cohorts A, B and C differing in prior brentuximab vedotin exposure. CD4+ T cells were purified from thawed PBMCs by magnetic negative selection with a Miltenyi CD4+ T cell isolation kit.

The sequenced sample was CD4+ T cells from blood, obtained at baseline. The origin of the receptors is a human donor with classical Hodgkin lymphoma.

This clone was recorded once. This chain links TRBV5-8 with TRBJ1-2, with D possibly matching TRBD1 (5 bases). Trimming shortened V by 3 bases and J by 4 bases, and 10 bases separated the two germline ends. The CDR3 runs 13 residues. Germline values: CDR1 SGHTS, CDR2 YDEGEE. CDR3 sequence reads: CASSYRDSYGYTF. DNA of the CDR3: TGTGCCAGCAGCTACCGTGACAGCTATGGCTACACCTTC.

The table lists this clone with a count of one. The chain employs TRBV28 and TRBJ2-2; a weak D match, TRBD1 (6 bases). The V end lost 10 bases, the J end lost 3 bases, and 15 bases lay between the germline ends. The CDR3 runs 14 residues. Germline V gives CDR1 MDHEN, CDR2 SYDVKM. The CDR3 loop is CATHRQEDTGELFF. CDR3 nucleotide sequence: TGTGCCACCCACCGACAGGAGGACACCGGGGAGCTGTTTTTT.

The chain links TRBV10-3 to TRBJ2-5, with 8 bases that match TRBD1. Germline V gene data show CDR1 as ENHRY and CDR2 as SYGVKD. With 4 bases clipped from V and 6 bases from J, the junction kept 7 bases outside the gene matches. There are 14 residues in the CDR3. CDR3: CAISGIAGGKTQYF. DNA of the CDR3: TGTGCCATCAGTGGCATCGCAGGGGGCAAGACCCAGTACTTC.

This chain links TRBV7-2 with TRBJ2-2; D is possibly TRBD1 (5 bases). Trimming took 0 bases from V and 3 from J, leaving 5 bases between them. Germline CDR1 and CDR2: SGHTA and FQGNSA. This CDR3 comprises 14 residues. CDR3 in amino acids: CASSLAGDTGELFF. CDR3 nucleotide sequence: TGTGCCAGCAGCTTAGCAGGGGACACCGGGGAGCTGTTTTTT.

The rearrangement links TRBV28 to TRBJ2-6; 9 bases match TRBD1. The CDR3 runs 20 residues. Germline CDR1 MDHEN, CDR2 SYDVKM. Trimming at V came to 2 bases and at J to 1 base, leaving 12 bases not matched to a gene. The DNA of the CDR3 is TGTGCCAGCAGTTTAGATTGGGGGACAGGGTTGTTTTCTGGGGCCAACGTCCTGACTTTC. This gives the protein CASSLDWGTGLFSGANVLTF.

The CDR3 loop reads CASSYGGRWSTGELFF. In DNA form, the CDR3 reads TGTGCCAGCAGTTATGGCGGGAGGTGGTCCACCGGGGAGCTGTTTTTT. J is TRBJ2-2 and V is TRBV6-5, with TRBD2 identical over 8 bases. J gave up 4 bases and V 3 bases, and 7 bases lay outside the gene matches. This CDR3 contains 16 residues. CDR1 and CDR2 from the germline V gene are MNHEY and SVGAGI.

This clone was observed once. V and J are TRBV5-1 and TRBJ2-2; 7 bases line up with TRBD1. The CDR3 runs to 15 residues. Germline loops: CDR1 SGHRS, CDR2 YFSETQ. J lost 4 bases, V lost 5 bases, and 8 bases had no gene match. The CDR3 nucleotides read TGCGCCAGCAGAGTACAGGGGAGCGGCACCGGGGAGCTGTTTTTT. Its protein product is CASRVQGSGTGELFF. Combining the CDR3 with reference TRBV5-1 and TRBJ2-2 gives the whole variable domain KAGVTQTPRYLIKTRGQQVTLSCSPISGHRSVSWYQQTPGQGLQFLFEYFSETQRNKGNFPGRFSGRQFSNSRSEMNVSTLELGDSALYLCASRVQGSGTGELFFGEGSRLTVL.

V and J are TRBV28 and TRBJ2-7; possibly TRBD1 or TRBD2 for D (5 bases each). With 8 bases removed from V and 5 bases from J, the gap between germline ends came to 13 bases. Germline V lookup: CDR1 MDHEN, CDR2 SYDVKM. This CDR3 has 12 amino acids. The DNA for the CDR3 is TGTGCCAGCTACCAACGGGGCGACGAGCAGTACTTC. Translating it yields CASYQRGDEQYF.

This chain links TRBV27 with TRBJ2-5; TRBD1 matches at 8 bases. V lost 0 bases to trimming and J lost 5 bases; unmatched junction nucleotides: 11. CDR3 size: 17 residues. Per the germline V gene, CDR1 is MNHEY and CDR2 is SMNVEV (reference sequence). CDR3 in DNA: TGTGCCAGCAGTTTATCCTCTTGGACAGGGTTTGGGGAGACCCAGTACTTC. This gives the protein CASSLSSWTGFGETQYF.

The V gene is TRBV6-6, the J gene TRBJ1-5; D gene uncertain. CDR3 length: 12 residues. CDR1 and CDR2 from the germline V gene are MNHNY and SVGAGI (reference sequence). The germline V and J ends were trimmed by 6 bases and 6 bases, with 9 bases remaining between them. Here the CDR3 reads CASSLDTQPQHF. The CDR3 DNA follows: TGTGCCAGCAGCCTCGACACTCAGCCCCAGCATTTT.

This clone has only one observation. The J gene is TRBJ1-1, the V gene TRBV29-1, with D perhaps TRBD1 (6 bases). V lost 6 bases and J lost 6, with 23 bases in between. There are 15 residues in the CDR3. CDR1 and CDR2 from the germline V gene are SQVTM and ANQGSEA. Here the CDR3 reads CSVAIVGQIYAEAFF. CDR3 DNA: TGCAGCGTAGCGATTGTCGGACAGATTTACGCTGAAGCTTTCTTT.

V gene TRBV30 combines with J gene TRBJ1-4; D is unclear. The CDR3 is made up of 16 amino acids. The germline CDR1 and CDR2 sequences are GTSNPN and SVGIG (reference sequence). Trimming took 1 base from V and 6 from J, leaving 18 bases between them. CDR3 in amino acids: CAWSEPTALPYEKLFF. The CDR3 nucleotides are TGTGCCTGGAGTGAACCCACAGCGTTACCTTATGAAAAACTGTTTTTT. Full variable domain (rest looked up from reference TRBV30 and TRBJ1-4): SQTIHQWPATLVQPVGSPLSLECTVEGTSNPNLYWYRQAAGRGLQLLFYSVGIGQISSEVPQNLSASRPQDRQFILSSKKLLLSDSGFYLCAWSEPTALPYEKLFFGSGTQLSVL.